Following are 23 T cell receptor beta chains from one sample sequenced in a study of shared clonotypes between healthy human individuals. Libraries were prepared by immunoSEQ multiplex PCR; TCRdb keeps only in-frame clonotypes and omits some of them. The sample shows 2 million to 2.5 million clones, about 92% of them seen only once. What was sequenced was naive CD4+ T cells from PBMCs. As to subset: CD45RA+ positively selected. These receptors all come from a man aged 18 to 35 in good health. Some clones in this sample may be carry-over from other donors' samples.

This chain connects TRBV5-5 to TRBJ1-1; perhaps TRBD1 as D (5 bases). The CDR3 runs to 14 residues. V lost 2 bases and J lost 6, with 14 bases in between. Germline-derived CDR1 and CDR2 are SGHKS and YYEKEE (reference sequence). The CDR3 region is CASSFEGRGAEAFF. The CDR3 bases are TGTGCCAGCAGCTTCGAGGGGCGGGGAGCTGAAGCTTTCTTT.

The chain employs TRBV12-2 and TRBJ2-3; the table's TRBD2 call for D was not verified on the DNA. TRBV12-2 is noted as a pseudogene. The CDR3 runs to 19 residues. As DNA, the CDR3 is TGTGCAAGTCGTCAGGCCCCGAGGTTGCGGCGGGAGTTGAGAGATACGCAGTATTTT. Encoded protein: CASRQAPRLRRELRDTQYF.

The CDR3 bases are TGCGCCAGCAGCCAAGAACTCTCCAGACGGAATACGCAGTATTTT. Translation gives CASSQELSRRNTQYF. This chain connects TRBV4-3 to TRBJ2-3; D is unclear. The V end lost 0 bases, the J end lost 7 bases, and 14 bases lay between the germline ends. This CDR3 is built from 15 residues. Germline CDR1 and CDR2: LGHNA and YSLEER.

The table lists this clone with a count of one. The gene calls are TRBV18 and TRBJ1-3; 7 nucleotides align to TRBD1. There are 16 residues in the CDR3. In germline, CDR1 is KGHSH, CDR2 LQKENI. The V gene end was trimmed by 2 bases and the J gene end by 8 bases; junction bases not matched to a gene: 12. The CDR3 here is CASSPDLGGSADTIYF. The CDR3, as DNA: TGTGCCAGCTCACCAGACTTAGGGGGCTCAGCGGACACCATATATTTT.

The rearrangement uses TRBV28 and TRBJ2-1, with D tentatively TRBD2 (6 bases). Germline V lookup: CDR1 MDHEN, CDR2 SYDVKM. The V gene lost 2 bases and the J gene lost 10 bases, with 18 bases spanning the gap. The CDR3 loop spans 15 amino acids. CDR3 sequence reads: CASSLPTSIREEQFF. The CDR3, as DNA: TGTGCCAGCAGTTTACCGACTAGTATTAGGGAAGAGCAGTTCTTC.

V gene TRBV9 combines with J gene TRBJ2-1, with D perhaps TRBD2 (7 bases). Germline V CDR1 and CDR2: SGDLS, YYNGEE. There are 13 residues in the CDR3. V lost 3 bases and J lost 7, with 11 bases in between. CDR3 sequence reads: CASSGGGTNEQFF. In DNA form, the CDR3 reads TGTGCCAGCAGCGGGGGAGGGACAAATGAGCAGTTCTTC.

The genes are TRBV19 and TRBJ1-2, with 8 bases lining up with TRBD1. The germline CDR1 and CDR2 sequences are LNHDA and SQIVND (reference sequence). J was trimmed by 2 bases and V by 0 bases; bases with no gene match: 2. The CDR3 loop spans 15 amino acids. CDR3 DNA sequence: TGTGCCAGTAGTATAGATGCAGGGGGCAACTATGGCTACACCTTC. Amino acid sequence: CASSIDAGGNYGYTF.

The V call is TRBV11-1, the J call TRBJ2-1; TRBD1 matches 11 bases. Germline V gene lookup returns CDR1 SGHAT and CDR2 FQDESV (reference sequence). The CDR3 has 15 residues. The V segment lost 3 bases and the J segment 3 bases; nucleotides outside the gene matches: 1. Written as DNA, the CDR3 is TGTGCCAGCAGCTTCGGGACAGGGGGCTACAATGAGCAGTTCTTC. Translation gives CASSFGTGGYNEQFF.

The CDR3, as DNA: TGTGCCAGCAGTTACTCGGCAGCCGCGAACTATGGCTACACCTTC. Amino acid sequence: CASSYSAAANYGYTF. This sequence joins TRBV6-6 and TRBJ1-2; D is unresolved. This CDR3 comprises 15 residues. Germline lookup yields CDR1 MNHNY and CDR2 SVGAGI (reference sequence). Trimming took off 0 bases at V and 2 bases at J, with 10 bases between the two ends.

V gene TRBV5-1 combines with J gene TRBJ2-5; D perhaps matches TRBD2 (5 bases). The CDR3 loop spans 15 amino acids. Trimming removed 4 bases from V and 1 base from J, with 14 bases in between. Germline values: CDR1 SGHRS, CDR2 YFSETQ. The CDR3 protein is CASSPLPGFQETQYF. The DNA for the CDR3 is TGCGCCAGCAGCCCCCTTCCGGGATTCCAAGAGACCCAGTACTTC.

The CDR3 DNA sequence: TGTGCCAGCAGGAAAGGGCGGGAGCCAATCTCTGGGGCCAACGTCCTGACTTTC. Protein: CASRKGREPISGANVLTF. This chain uses TRBV28 with TRBJ2-6; 7 bases are a match to TRBD2. The CDR3 contains 18 residues. J gave up 0 bases and V 6 bases, and 11 bases lay outside the gene matches. From germline, CDR1 is MDHEN and CDR2 SYDVKM.

This chain joins TRBV14 and TRBJ2-7; a possible D gene is TRBD2 (6 bases). CDR3 size: 12 residues. The germline gives CDR1 SGHDN, CDR2 FVKESK. Trimming took 3 bases from V and 6 from J, leaving 9 bases between them. The CDR3 loop is CASSQRGGEQYF. The CDR3 DNA follows: TGTGCCAGCAGCCAGCGGGGAGGCGAGCAGTACTTC.

The chain has TRBV6-5 and TRBJ2-5; D ambiguous. With 2 bases removed from V and 5 bases from J, the gap between germline ends came to 18 bases. Germline V gene data show CDR1 as MNHEY and CDR2 as SVGAGI. The CDR3 is 16 amino acids. The DNA of the CDR3 is TGTGCCAGCAGTTACATTCCGGGCCAGGCTGGGGAGACCCAGTACTTC. This encodes CASSYIPGQAGETQYF.

The rearrangement joins TRBV18 to TRBJ2-2; either TRBD1 or TRBD2 may fit D (5 bases each). Per germline, CDR1 KGHSH and CDR2 LQKENI. With 4 bases removed from V and 3 bases from J, the gap between germline ends came to 12 bases. The CDR3 covers 15 residues. CDR3 nucleotide sequence: TGTGCCAGCTCACTCCTCACGGGGCACACCGGGGAGCTGTTTTTT. It translates to CASSLLTGHTGELFF.

The chain uses TRBV7-2 and TRBJ2-3; TRBD2 matches 12 bases. CDR3 length: 18 residues. CDR1 and CDR2 from the germline V gene are SGHTA and FQGNSA. Trimming cost V 7 bases and J 4 bases; bases outside gene matches: 15. For the CDR3, the DNA is TGTGCCAGCATCACCTTCAGGAGACTAGCGGGAGTCCCAGATACGCAGTATTTT. Its translation is CASITFRRLAGVPDTQYF.

This chain connects TRBV6-6 to TRBJ1-4, with a weak D call TRBD1 (6 bases). The germline V and J ends were trimmed by 6 bases and 6 bases, with 14 bases remaining between them. The CDR3 is 14 residues long. Per germline, CDR1 MNHNY and CDR2 SVGAGI (reference sequence). In DNA form, the CDR3 reads TGTGCCAGCAGCTTACAGGGCGGCGATGAAAAACTGTTTTTT. Residues: CASSLQGGDEKLFF.

With regard to this clone: Other DNA sequences of this sample code for an identical CDR3. CDR3 nucleotide sequence: TGTGCCAGCAGTGACGGGCAGGGTGGCGAGCAGTACTTC. This sequence encodes CASSDGQGGEQYF. The chain is built from TRBV6-4 and TRBJ2-7, with a possible D match to TRBD1 (5 bases). Trimming shortened V by 2 bases and J by 6 bases, and 11 bases separated the two germline ends. The CDR3 loop spans 13 amino acids. The germline V gene has CDR1 MRHNA and CDR2 SNTAGT.

Remarks on this clone: Other DNA variants within this sample encode the same CDR3. The V gene is TRBV29-1, the J gene TRBJ1-1; TRBD1 might be the D (5 bases). Germline V CDR1 and CDR2: SQVTM, ANQGSEA. V lost 4 bases to trimming and J lost 0 bases, with 9 bases between them. CDR3 length: 13 amino acids. The CDR3 here is CSVAGLMNTEAFF. The CDR3 DNA sequence: TGCAGCGTTGCGGGACTGATGAACACTGAAGCTTTCTTT.

V is TRBV4-3 and J is TRBJ2-7; the D gene could be TRBD1 or TRBD2 (5 bases each). This CDR3 has 18 residues. Trimming stripped 4 bases from V and 7 bases from J, with 29 bases between. From germline, CDR1 is LGHNA and CDR2 YSLEER. CDR3 sequence: CASSPTRGELVRLGEQYF. The CDR3 DNA is TGCGCCAGCAGCCCAACCCGAGGGGAACTGGTCCGGCTGGGGGAGCAGTACTTC.

The V gene is TRBV27, the J gene TRBJ2-7; D is possibly TRBD2 (5 bases). V lost 8 bases to trimming and J lost 2 bases, with 16 bases between them. The CDR3 sequence is 14 residues long. CDR1 MNHEY and CDR2 SMNVEV come from the germline V gene (reference sequence). Written as DNA, the CDR3 is TGTGCCAGCGCTAGGACTCCGCCGCCCTACGAGCAGTACTTC. Amino acid sequence: CASARTPPPYEQYF.

The genes are TRBV15 and TRBJ1-1, with D uncertain. Trimming removed 0 bases at V and 6 bases at J, with 20 bases between. The CDR3 totals 17 residues. Germline V gives CDR1 LNHNV, CDR2 YYDKDF (reference sequence). As DNA, the CDR3 is TGTGCCACCAGCAGAGAGGCGGTATATCCTAGGAGACCTGAAGCTTTCTTT. Translation gives CATSREAVYPRRPEAFF.

CDR3: CASFTPTATYEQYF. The CDR3 region has the DNA TGTGCCAGCTTTACCCCTACAGCCACCTACGAGCAGTACTTC. J is TRBJ2-7 and V is TRBV28; no reliable D call. Germline V gene data show CDR1 as MDHEN and CDR2 as SYDVKM. The CDR3 is 14 amino acids. With 8 bases removed from V and 2 bases from J, the gap between germline ends came to 16 bases.

As regards this clone: The sample carries other DNA sequences with the same CDR3. V gene TRBV5-1 combines with J gene TRBJ2-3; a possible D gene is TRBD2 (5 bases). The V end lost 4 bases, the J end lost 4 bases, and 10 bases lay between the germline ends. Germline lookup yields CDR1 SGHRS and CDR2 YFSETQ. The CDR3 has 13 amino acids. The CDR3 DNA sequence: TGCGCCAGCAGCCCTGAGGGTGCAGATACGCAGTATTTT. Its protein product is CASSPEGADTQYF.